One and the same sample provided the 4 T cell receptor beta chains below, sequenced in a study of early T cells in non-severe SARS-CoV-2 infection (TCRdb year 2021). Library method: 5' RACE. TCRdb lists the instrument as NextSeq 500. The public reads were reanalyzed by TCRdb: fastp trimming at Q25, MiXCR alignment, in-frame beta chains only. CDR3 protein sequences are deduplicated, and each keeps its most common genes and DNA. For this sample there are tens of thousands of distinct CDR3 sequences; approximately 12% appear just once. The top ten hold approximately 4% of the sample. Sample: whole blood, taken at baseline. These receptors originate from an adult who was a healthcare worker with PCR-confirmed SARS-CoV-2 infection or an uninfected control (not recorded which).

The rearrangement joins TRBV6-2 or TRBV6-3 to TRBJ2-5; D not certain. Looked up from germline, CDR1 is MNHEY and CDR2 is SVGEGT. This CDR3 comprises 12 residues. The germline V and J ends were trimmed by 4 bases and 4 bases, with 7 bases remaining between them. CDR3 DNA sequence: TGTGCCAGCAGTTCAAGCACAGAGACCCAGTACTTC. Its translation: CASSSSTETQYF.

The DNA for the CDR3 is TGCAGTGCTAGAGATCGGGCGGGAGGATACGAGCAGTACTTC. Protein product: CSARDRAGGYEQYF. This chain joins TRBV20-1 and TRBJ2-7, with TRBD2 identical over 8 bases. The CDR3 length is 14 residues. J was trimmed by 4 bases and V by 0 bases; bases with no gene match: 5. Germline V lookup: CDR1 DFQATT, CDR2 SNEGSKA (reference sequence).

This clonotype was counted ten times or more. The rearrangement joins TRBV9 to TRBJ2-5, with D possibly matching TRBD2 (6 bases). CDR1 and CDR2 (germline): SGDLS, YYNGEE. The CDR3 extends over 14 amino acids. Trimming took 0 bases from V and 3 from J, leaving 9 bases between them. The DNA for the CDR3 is TGTGCCAGCAGCGTAGGGACGGGGGAAGAGACCCAGTACTTC. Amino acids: CASSVGTGEETQYF. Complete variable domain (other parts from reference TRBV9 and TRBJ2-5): DSGVTQTPKHLITATGQRVTLRCSPRSGDLSVYWYQQSLDQGLQFLIQYYNGEERAKGNILERFSAQQFPDLHSELNLSSLELGDSALYFCASSVGTGEETQYFGPGTRLLVL.

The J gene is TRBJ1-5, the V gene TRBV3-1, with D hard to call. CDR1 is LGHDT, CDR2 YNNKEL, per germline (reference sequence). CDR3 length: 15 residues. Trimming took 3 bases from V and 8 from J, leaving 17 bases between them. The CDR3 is CASSQNPQAREPQHF. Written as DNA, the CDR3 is TGTGCCAGCAGCCAGAACCCTCAAGCTAGGGAGCCCCAGCATTTT.